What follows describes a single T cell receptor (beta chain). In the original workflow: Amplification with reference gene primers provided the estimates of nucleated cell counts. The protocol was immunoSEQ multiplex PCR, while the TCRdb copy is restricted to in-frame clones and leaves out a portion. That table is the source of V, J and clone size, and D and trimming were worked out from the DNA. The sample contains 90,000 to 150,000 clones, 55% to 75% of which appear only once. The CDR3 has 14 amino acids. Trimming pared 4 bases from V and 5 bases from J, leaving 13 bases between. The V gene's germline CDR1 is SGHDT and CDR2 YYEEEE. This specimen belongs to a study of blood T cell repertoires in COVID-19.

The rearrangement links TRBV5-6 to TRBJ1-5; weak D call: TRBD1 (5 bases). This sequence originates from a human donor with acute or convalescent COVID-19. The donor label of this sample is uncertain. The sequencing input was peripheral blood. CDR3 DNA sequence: TGTGCCAGCAGCCTGAGACAGACTCATCAGCCCCAGCATTTT. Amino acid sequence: CASSLRQTHQPQHF.